What follows are 13 T cell receptor beta chains derived from one specimen sequenced in a study of resident and recirculating memory T cells in vitiligo. Assay: immunoSEQ multiplex PCR; the TCRdb copy retains only in-frame clones and omits some. The table shows around 40,000 clones, with approximately 91% occurring only once. Sequencing was done on a sample of blood. These TCRs come from a male donor with vitiligo.

The V and J genes are TRBV6-1 and TRBJ2-2; 9 bases match TRBD2. V dropped 3 bases and J dropped 7; count of bases not matched to a gene: 9. Germline V gene lookup returns CDR1 MNHNS and CDR2 SASEGT. CDR3 length equals 16 residues. CDR3 sequence: CASSDPGLAVGGELFF. As DNA, the CDR3 is TGTGCCAGCAGTGATCCGGGACTAGCTGTGGGCGGGGAGCTGTTTTTT.

J is TRBJ2-7 and V is TRBV9, with D possibly matching TRBD1 (6 bases). From germline, CDR1 is SGDLS and CDR2 YYNGEE. The V gene lost 4 bases and the J gene lost 5 bases, with 16 bases spanning the gap. The CDR3 totals 14 residues. The DNA for the CDR3 is TGTGCCAGCAGCCTCGGACAGAGTATCCACGAGCAGTACTTC. Encoded protein: CASSLGQSIHEQYF. Together with reference TRBV9 and TRBJ2-7, the CDR3 gives the full variable domain: DSGVTQTPKHLITATGQRVTLRCSPRSGDLSVYWYQQSLDQGLQFLIQYYNGEERAKGNILERFSAQQFPDLHSELNLSSLELGDSALYFCASSLGQSIHEQYFGPGTRLTVT.

V usage is TRBV27 and J usage is TRBJ2-3, with unresolved D. Germline CDR1 is MNHEY and CDR2 is SMNVEV (reference sequence). The V and J ends lost 1 base and 2 bases respectively, with 10 bases between them. The CDR3 loop spans 15 amino acids. The CDR3 coding sequence is TGTGCCAGCAGTTTATTGAGGTCGTTCACAGATACGCAGTATTTT. Encoded protein: CASSLLRSFTDTQYF.

The gene calls are TRBV5-1 and TRBJ1-2; tentatively, D is TRBD1 (5 bases). V was cut by 4 bases and J by 4 bases, with 14 bases left in between. The CDR3 contains 14 residues. In germline, CDR1 is SGHRS, CDR2 YFSETQ. CDR3 coding DNA: TGCGCCAGCAGCCTACACGAGCAGGGCTATGGCTACACCTTC. Translating it yields CASSLHEQGYGYTF.

A single count supports this clone. The chain is built from TRBV9 and TRBJ2-5, with 8 positions matching TRBD1. Germline CDR1 is SGDLS and CDR2 is YYNGEE. The V and J ends lost 4 bases and 4 bases, in that order; junction bases with no gene match: 6. This CDR3 region has 14 residues. The CDR3 nucleotides read TGTGCCAGCAGCCCCCAGACAGGGGCAGAGACCCAGTACTTC. It encodes CASSPQTGAETQYF.

The V and J genes are TRBV12-1 and TRBJ2-7; the D segment call TRBD1 is taken from the table without a DNA check. TRBV12-1 corresponds to a pseudogene. The CDR3 is 17 amino acids. CDR3 in DNA: TGTGCCAGCAGCTTTGCCCTGATTTACGACAGGTCCGTACGTCCGTACTTC. Its translation: CASSFALIYDRSVRPYF.

The CDR3 DNA reads TGTGCCAGCAGCTTAGTTGAGGGGGCGGGAGAGACCCAGTACTTC. Its translation is CASSLVEGAGETQYF. The rearrangement joins TRBV11-2 to TRBJ2-5, with 7 nucleotides matching TRBD1. Germline loops: CDR1 SGHAT, CDR2 FQNNGV. The trim removed 1 base at V and 4 bases at J, leaving 6 bases unmatched. The CDR3 is 15 residues long.

The chain recombines TRBV9 with TRBJ1-2; D remains ambiguous. Trimming removed 0 bases from V and 2 bases from J, with 11 bases in between. The CDR3 has 15 residues. CDR1 is SGDLS, CDR2 YYNGEE, per germline. This CDR3 is CASSVELGANYGYTF. CDR3 sequence (DNA): TGTGCCAGCAGCGTAGAACTGGGAGCGAACTATGGCTACACCTTC. The full variable domain, rest sourced from reference TRBV9 and TRBJ1-2, is DSGVTQTPKHLITATGQRVTLRCSPRSGDLSVYWYQQSLDQGLQFLIQYYNGEERAKGNILERFSAQQFPDLHSELNLSSLELGDSALYFCASSVELGANYGYTFGSGTRLTVV.

This clone was recorded only once. The chain combines TRBV5-1 with TRBJ2-5; D possibly corresponds to TRBD2 (7 bases). CDR1 and CDR2 from the germline V gene are SGHRS and YFSETQ. With 4 bases removed from V and 7 bases from J, the gap between germline ends came to 17 bases. CDR3 size: 14 residues. The CDR3 DNA reads as TGCGCCAGCAGCACAGATGGGGGGGCAGGGACCCAGTACTTC. Amino acids: CASSTDGGAGTQYF.

This clone occurred once. This chain joins TRBV6-5 and TRBJ1-2; TRBD1 aligns across 7 bases. V shed 0 bases, J shed 7 bases, and the junction held 2 bases outside the gene matches. Germline V CDR1 and CDR2: MNHEY, SVGAGI. This CDR3 region has 13 residues. The CDR3 spells CASSYSYRGGYTF. The CDR3 DNA reads as TGTGCCAGCAGTTACTCCTACAGGGGTGGCTACACCTTC.

The CDR3 protein is CASSLASRGGGTEAFF. The CDR3 DNA is TGCGCCAGCAGCTTGGCCAGTAGGGGGGGCGGCACTGAAGCTTTCTTT. The V and J genes are TRBV5-1 and TRBJ1-1; maybe TRBD1 (6 bases). CDR1 and CDR2 from the germline V gene are SGHRS and YFSETQ. Trimming took 0 bases from V and 4 from J, leaving 16 bases between them. This CDR3 region has 16 residues.

This chain joins TRBV9 and TRBJ1-5; 7 bases fit TRBD1. Trimming took 0 bases from V and 6 from J; bases not matched to a gene: 3. This CDR3 spans 14 amino acids. Germline V gene data show CDR1 as SGDLS and CDR2 as YYNGEE. CDR3 DNA: TGTGCCAGCAGCGTAGGGGACAGTGGTCAGCCCCAGCATTTT. Protein: CASSVGDSGQPQHF.

The chain couples TRBV7-2 to TRBJ2-6; D is perhaps TRBD1 (6 bases). This CDR3 is 19 amino acids long. Germline values: CDR1 SGHTA, CDR2 FQGNSA. The V and J ends lost 8 bases and 3 bases respectively, with 26 bases between them. The CDR3 DNA follows: TGTGCCAGCGCTTGGACAGTCTCCCACTCTCGGAGTGGGGCCAACGTCCTGACTTTC. The encoded protein is CASAWTVSHSRSGANVLTF.